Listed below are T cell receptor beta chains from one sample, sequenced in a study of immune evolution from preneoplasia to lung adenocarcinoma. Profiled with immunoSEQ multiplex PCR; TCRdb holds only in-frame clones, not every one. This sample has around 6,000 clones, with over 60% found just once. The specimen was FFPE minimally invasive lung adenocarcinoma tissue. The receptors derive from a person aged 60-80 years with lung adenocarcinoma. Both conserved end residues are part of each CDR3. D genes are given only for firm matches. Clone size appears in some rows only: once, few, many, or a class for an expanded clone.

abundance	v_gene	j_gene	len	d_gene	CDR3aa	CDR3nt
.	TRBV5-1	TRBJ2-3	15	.	CASSLERIVPDTQYF	TGCGCCAGCAGCTTGGAAAGGATTGTCCCTGATACGCAGTATTTT
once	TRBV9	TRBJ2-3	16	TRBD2	CASSVASGGATDTQYF	TGTGCCAGCAGCGTAGCTAGCGGGGGGGCAACAGATACGCAGTATTTT
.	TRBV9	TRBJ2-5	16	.	CASSAFNSGNQETQYF	TGTGCCAGCAGCGCCTTCAACTCAGGGAACCAAGAGACCCAGTACTTC
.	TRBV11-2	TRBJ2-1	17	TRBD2	CASSPASSGGRGNEQFF	TGTGCCAGCAGTCCCGCGTCCAGCGGGGGGCGGGGGAATGAGCAGTTCTTC
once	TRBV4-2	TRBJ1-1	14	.	CASSQERSNTEAFF	TGTGCCAGCAGCCAAGAGCGATCGAACACTGAAGCTTTCTTT
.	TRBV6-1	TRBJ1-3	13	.	CASSRDSLDTIYF	TGTGCCAGCAGCCGGGACTCCCTGGACACCATATATTTT
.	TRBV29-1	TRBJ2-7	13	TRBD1	CSVQRDSSYEQYF	TGCAGCGTTCAACGGGACAGCTCCTACGAGCAGTACTTC
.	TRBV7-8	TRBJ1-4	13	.	CASSLEAPTGLFF	TGTGCCAGCAGCTTAGAGGCGCCCACCGGACTGTTTTTT
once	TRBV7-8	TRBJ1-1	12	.	CASSLVGPEAFF	TGTGCCAGCAGCTTAGTGGGACCTGAAGCTTTCTTT
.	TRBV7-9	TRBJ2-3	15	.	CASSLYNTGTDTQYF	TGTGCCAGCAGCTTATATAATACCGGCACAGATACGCAGTATTTT
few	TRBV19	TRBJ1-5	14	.	CASTSGGRNQPQHF	TGTGCCAGCACAAGCGGGGGGCGTAATCAGCCCCAGCATTTT
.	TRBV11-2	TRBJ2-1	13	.	CASSLIGANEQFF	TGTGCCAGCAGTTTGATTGGTGCCAATGAGCAGTTCTTC
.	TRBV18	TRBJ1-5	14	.	CASSAGLGNQPQHF	TGTGCCAGCTCAGCAGGGTTGGGCAATCAGCCCCAGCATTTT
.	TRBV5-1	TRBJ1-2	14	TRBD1	CASSLGQGSYDYTF	TGCGCCAGCAGCTTGGGACAGGGGAGCTATGACTACACCTTC
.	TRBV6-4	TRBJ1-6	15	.	CASSDVTGFYSPLHF	TGTGCCAGCAGTGACGTGACTGGTTTTTATTCACCCCTCCACTTT
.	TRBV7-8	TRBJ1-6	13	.	CASSLVGDSPLHF	TGTGCCAGCAGCTTAGTGGGGGATTCACCCCTCCACTTT
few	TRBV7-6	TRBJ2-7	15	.	CASSLDAGQSYEQYF	TGTGCCAGCAGCTTGGATGCCGGGCAATCCTACGAGCAGTACTTC
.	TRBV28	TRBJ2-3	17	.	CASSLYQGIGGADTQYF	TGTGCCAGCAGTTTATACCAGGGAATCGGGGGAGCAGATACGCAGTATTTT
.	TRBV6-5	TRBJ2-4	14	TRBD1	CASSPPGQGNIQYF	TGTGCCAGCAGTCCCCCGGGACAGGGAAACATTCAGTACTTC
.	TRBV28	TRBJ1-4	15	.	CASSTAFGSGEKLFF	TGTGCCAGCAGTACGGCTTTTGGAAGCGGTGAAAAACTGTTTTTT
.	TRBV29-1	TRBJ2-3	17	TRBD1	CSVDKEEQGATTDTQYF	TGCAGCGTTGATAAAGAGGAACAGGGGGCAACCACAGATACGCAGTATTTT
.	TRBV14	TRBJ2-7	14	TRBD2	CASSFGGSSYEQYF	TGTGCCAGCAGCTTTGGCGGGAGCTCCTACGAGCAGTACTTC
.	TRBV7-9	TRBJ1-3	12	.	CASSLVSATIYF	TGTGCCAGCAGCTTAGTATCAGCTACCATATATTTT
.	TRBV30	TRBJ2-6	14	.	CAWSLAGWTNVLTF	TGTGCCTGGAGTTTGGCAGGGTGGACCAACGTCCTGACTTTC
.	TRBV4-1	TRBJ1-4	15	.	CASTTGRSTNEKLFF	TGCGCCAGCACCACAGGGCGGTCAACTAATGAAAAACTGTTTTTT
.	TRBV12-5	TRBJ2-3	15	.	CASGYSGLSTDTQYF	TGTGCTAGTGGTTATAGCGGTCTAAGCACAGATACGCAGTATTTT
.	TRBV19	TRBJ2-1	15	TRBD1	CASSMDRGPYNEQFF	TGTGCCAGTAGTATGGACAGGGGGCCCTACAATGAGCAGTTCTTC
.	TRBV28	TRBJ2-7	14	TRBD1	CASSGPGQGNEQYF	TGTGCCAGCAGCGGACCGGGACAGGGTAACGAGCAGTACTTC
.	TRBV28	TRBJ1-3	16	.	CASSRLPGISGNTIYF	TGTGCCAGCAGTCGCCTACCAGGGATCTCTGGAAACACCATATATTTT
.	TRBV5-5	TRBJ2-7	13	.	CASSHNRDHEQYF	TGTGCCAGCAGCCACAACAGGGATCACGAGCAGTACTTC
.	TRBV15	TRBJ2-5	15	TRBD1	CATSTSRGLQETQYF	TGTGCCACCAGCACCTCAAGGGGGCTCCAAGAGACCCAGTACTTC
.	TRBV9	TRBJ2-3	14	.	CASSVGRGTDTQYF	TGTGCCAGCAGCGTTGGACGGGGCACAGATACGCAGTATTTT
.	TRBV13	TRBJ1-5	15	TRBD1	CASSSGQEGNQPQHF	TGTGCCAGCAGCTCGGGACAGGAAGGCAATCAGCCCCAGCATTTT
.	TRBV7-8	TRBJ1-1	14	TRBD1	CASSLDRVGTEAFF	TGTGCCAGCAGCTTGGACAGGGTAGGCACTGAAGCTTTCTTT
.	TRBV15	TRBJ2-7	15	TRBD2	CATSRDPAGGSEQYF	TGTGCCACCAGCAGAGACCCGGCGGGGGGTAGCGAGCAGTACTTC
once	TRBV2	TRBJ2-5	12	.	CASSGLGLVQYF	TGTGCCAGCAGCGGCCTAGGGTTAGTGCAGTACTTC
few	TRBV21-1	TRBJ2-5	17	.	CASSSQSGTEIEETQYF	TGTGCCAGCAGCTCCCAGTCAGGGACAGAGATTGAAGAGACCCAGTACTTC
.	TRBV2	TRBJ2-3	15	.	CASSLIGASTDTQYF	TGTGCCAGCAGCTTGATAGGGGCTAGCACAGATACGCAGTATTTT
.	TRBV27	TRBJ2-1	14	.	CASSLGAERDEQFF	TGTGCCAGCAGTCTCGGGGCGGAGAGGGATGAGCAGTTCTTC
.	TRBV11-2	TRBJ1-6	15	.	CASSPGQPANSPLHF	TGTGCCAGCAGCCCTGGACAGCCTGCTAATTCACCCCTCCACTTT
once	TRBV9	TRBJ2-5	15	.	CASSGGQQGGETQYF	TGTGCCAGCAGCGGGGGACAGCAGGGGGGAGAGACCCAGTACTTC
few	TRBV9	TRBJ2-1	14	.	CASGVSPSLNEQFF	TGTGCCAGTGGGGTCTCCCCATCTCTCAATGAGCAGTTCTTC
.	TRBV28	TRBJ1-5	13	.	CASSLSGTLKKHF	TGTGCCAGCAGTTTGTCCGGGACACTTAAGAAGCATTTT
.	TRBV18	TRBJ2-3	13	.	CASSPPSTDTQYF	TGTGCCAGCTCACCACCTAGCACAGATACGCAGTATTTT
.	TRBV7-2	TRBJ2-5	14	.	CASSQGPGQETQYF	TGTGCCAGCAGCCAGGGACCAGGCCAAGAGACCCAGTACTTC
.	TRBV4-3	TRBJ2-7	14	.	CASSPGRESYEQYF	TGCGCCAGCAGCCCGGGTAGGGAATCCTACGAGCAGTACTTC
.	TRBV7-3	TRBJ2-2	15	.	CASRPQGGDTGELFF	TGTGCCAGCAGACCCCAGGGGGGGGACACCGGGGAGCTGTTTTTT
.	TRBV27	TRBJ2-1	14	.	CASSLSQVVNEQFF	TGTGCCAGCAGTTTGTCTCAGGTGGTAAATGAGCAGTTCTTC
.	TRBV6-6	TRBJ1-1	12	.	CALTRANTEAFF	TGTGCCCTAACACGAGCGAACACTGAAGCTTTCTTT
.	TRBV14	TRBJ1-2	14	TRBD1	CASSQERGRSGYTF	TGTGCCAGCAGCCAAGAAAGGGGGCGAAGTGGCTACACCTTC
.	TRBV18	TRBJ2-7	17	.	CASSPLPIPASSYEQYF	TGTGCCAGCTCACCCTTACCGATCCCAGCATCCTCCTACGAGCAGTACTTC
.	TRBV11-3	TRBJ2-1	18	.	CASSGHGISGVGWNEQFF	TGTGCCAGCAGCGGGCACGGCATTAGCGGAGTGGGATGGAATGAGCAGTTCTTC
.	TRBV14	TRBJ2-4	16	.	CASSQVGTGLQNIQYF	TGTGCCAGCAGCCAAGTTGGAACAGGGCTTCAAAACATTCAGTACTTC
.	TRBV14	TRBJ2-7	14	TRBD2	CASSQAGGPTKQYF	TGTGCCAGCAGCCAAGCGGGGGGACCTACGAAGCAGTACTTC
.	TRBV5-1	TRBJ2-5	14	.	CASSLEGVRETQYF	TGCGCCAGCAGCTTGGAAGGGGTCCGGGAGACCCAGTACTTC